This T cell receptor (beta chain) was identified during a study of blood T cell repertoires in COVID-19. Study overall: PBMCs, B-cell-depleted T cells, or T cells were the source of the cDNA or gDNA that made up the material.

This clone has a handful of counts. Patients at the Seattle site were enrolled during active infection and followed longitudinally. TCRdb's copy holds only in-frame clones and misses some; the assay was immunoSEQ multiplex PCR. The repertoire holds 300,000 to 400,000 clones, 86% seen once, with around 7.5% in the top ten. The germline CDR1 and CDR2 sequences are MNHEY and SMNVEV (reference sequence). CDR3 length equals 15 residues. V trimming: 5 bases; J trimming: 2 bases; junction bases outside the gene matches: 8. V gene TRBV27 combines with J gene TRBJ2-7; 8 nucleotides match TRBD1. The receptor was isolated from a woman in her sixties or seventies with COVID-19, enrolled during active disease. The specimen sequenced was peripheral blood. The CDR3 loop reads CASSPWTGLPYEQYF. The CDR3 nucleotides read TGTGCCAGCAGTCCCTGGACAGGGCTACCCTACGAGCAGTACTTC.